The sample holds a few counts of the clone carrying this T cell receptor (beta chain). What it recognizes is unknown. Noted treatment: roughly ten-day PBMC culture with coronavirus spike peptide pools or control peptides (ViraFEST assay). Following culture for nine to ten days, CD4+ T cells were isolated by negative selection. This record comes from a study of vaccination and CD4 T cells after COVID-19. Study in general: In culture, cells were exposed to overlapping spike peptides from SARS-CoV-2, HCoV-NL63, HCoV-OC43 and HCoV-229E. Overall study results and limits: Looking at convalescent patients, 304 of their 307 vaccine-specific clones were spike mono-reactive.

CDR1 is GTSNPN and CDR2 is SVGIG in the germline V gene (reference sequence). This CDR3 contains 14 residues. V was shortened by 0 bases and J by 3 bases, with 11 bases between the two germline ends. Oncomine TCR Beta short-read sequencing was applied to DNA from cultured CD4+ T cells. The template was genomic DNA from cultured CD4+ T cells. TCRdb analysed the PCR reads with MiXCR anew, one entry per CDR3 protein. The sample includes about 23,000 distinct CDR3 sequences, approximately 67% of them seen just once. The J gene is TRBJ1-2, the V gene TRBV30; TRBD1 might be the D (5 bases). This TCR derives from a human donor who received a COVID-19 vaccine. This specimen consisted of CD4+ T cells from blood, cultured in vitro, obtained after SARS-CoV-2 vaccination. The chain's CDR3 is CAWSVSGTHYGYTF. CDR3 in DNA: TGTGCCTGGAGTGTATCTGGGACGCACTATGGCTACACCTTC. The variable domain in full, with the rest retrieved from reference TRBV30 and TRBJ1-2, is SQTIHQWPATLVQPVGSPLSLECTVEGTSNPNLYWYRQAAGRGLQLLFYSVGIGQISSEVPQNLSASRPQDRQFILSSKKLLLSDSGFYLCAWSVSGTHYGYTFGSGTRLTVV.